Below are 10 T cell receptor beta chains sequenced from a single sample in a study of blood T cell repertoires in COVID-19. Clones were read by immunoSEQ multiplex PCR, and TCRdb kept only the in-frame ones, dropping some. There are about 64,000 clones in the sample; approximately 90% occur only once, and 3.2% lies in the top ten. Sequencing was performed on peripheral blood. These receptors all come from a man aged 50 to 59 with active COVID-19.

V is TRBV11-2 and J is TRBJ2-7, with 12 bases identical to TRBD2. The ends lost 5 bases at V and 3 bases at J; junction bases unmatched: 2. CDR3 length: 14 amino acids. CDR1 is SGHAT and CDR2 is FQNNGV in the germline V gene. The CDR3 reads CASSKGLAGYEQYF. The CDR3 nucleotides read TGTGCCAGCAGCAAGGGACTAGCGGGCTACGAGCAGTACTTC.

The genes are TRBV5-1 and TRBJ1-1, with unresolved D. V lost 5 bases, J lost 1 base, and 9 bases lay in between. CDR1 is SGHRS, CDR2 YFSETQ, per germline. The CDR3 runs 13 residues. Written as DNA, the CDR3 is TGCGCCAGCAGTTTGACACAGAACACTGAAGCTTTCTTT. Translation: CASSLTQNTEAFF.

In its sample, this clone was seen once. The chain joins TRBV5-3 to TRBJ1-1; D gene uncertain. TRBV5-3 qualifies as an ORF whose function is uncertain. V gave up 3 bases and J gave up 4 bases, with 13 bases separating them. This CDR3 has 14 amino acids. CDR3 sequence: CARSSVWRSTEAFF. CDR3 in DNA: TGTGCCAGAAGCTCGGTATGGAGGAGCACTGAAGCTTTCTTT.

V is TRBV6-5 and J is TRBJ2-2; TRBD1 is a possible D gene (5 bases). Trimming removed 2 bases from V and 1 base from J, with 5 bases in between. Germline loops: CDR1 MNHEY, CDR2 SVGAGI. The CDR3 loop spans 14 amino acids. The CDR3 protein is CASSYDRNTGELFF. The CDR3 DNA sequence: TGTGCCAGCAGTTACGACAGGAACACCGGGGAGCTGTTTTTT.

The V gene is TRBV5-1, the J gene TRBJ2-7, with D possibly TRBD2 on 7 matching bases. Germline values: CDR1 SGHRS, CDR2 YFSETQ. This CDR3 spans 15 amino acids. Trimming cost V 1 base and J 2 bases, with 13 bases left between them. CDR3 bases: TGCGCCAGCAGCTTGTTTGGGGGGGCTACCTACGAGCAGTACTTC. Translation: CASSLFGGATYEQYF.

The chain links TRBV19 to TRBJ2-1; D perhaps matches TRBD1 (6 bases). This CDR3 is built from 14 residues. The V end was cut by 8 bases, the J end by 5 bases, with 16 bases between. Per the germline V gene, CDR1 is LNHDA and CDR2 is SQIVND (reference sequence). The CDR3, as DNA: TGTGCCAGTGGGGGCAGGGACCGTGACAATGAGCAGTTCTTC. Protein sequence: CASGGRDRDNEQFF. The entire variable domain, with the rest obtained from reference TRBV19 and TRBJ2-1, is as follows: DGGITQSPKYLFRKEGQNVTLSCEQNLNHDAMYWYRQDPGQGLRLIYYSQIVNDFQKGDIAEGYSVSREKKESFPLTVTSAQKNPTAFYLCASGGRDRDNEQFFGPGTRLTVL.

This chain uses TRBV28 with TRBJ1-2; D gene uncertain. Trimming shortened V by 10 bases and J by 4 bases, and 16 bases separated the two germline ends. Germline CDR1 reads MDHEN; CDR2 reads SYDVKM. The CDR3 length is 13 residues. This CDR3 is CATPAVGSYGYTF. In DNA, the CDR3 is TGTGCCACTCCCGCGGTGGGGAGCTATGGCTACACCTTC.

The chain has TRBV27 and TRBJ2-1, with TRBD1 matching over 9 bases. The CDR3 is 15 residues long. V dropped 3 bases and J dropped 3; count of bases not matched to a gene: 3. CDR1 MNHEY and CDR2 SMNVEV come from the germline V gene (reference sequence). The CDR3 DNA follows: TGTGCCAGCAGTTTGAGGACAGGGGACTACAATGAGCAGTTCTTC. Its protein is CASSLRTGDYNEQFF.

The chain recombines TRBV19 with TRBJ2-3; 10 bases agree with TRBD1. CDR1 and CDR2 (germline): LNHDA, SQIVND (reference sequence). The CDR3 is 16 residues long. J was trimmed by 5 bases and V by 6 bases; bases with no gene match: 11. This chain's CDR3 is CASSLYPGQGRDTQYF. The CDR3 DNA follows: TGTGCCAGTAGCCTTTACCCGGGACAGGGGAGAGATACGCAGTATTTT. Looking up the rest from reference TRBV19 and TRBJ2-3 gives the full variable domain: DGGITQSPKYLFRKEGQNVTLSCEQNLNHDAMYWYRQDPGQGLRLIYYSQIVNDFQKGDIAEGYSVSREKKESFPLTVTSAQKNPTAFYLCASSLYPGQGRDTQYFGPGTRLTVL.

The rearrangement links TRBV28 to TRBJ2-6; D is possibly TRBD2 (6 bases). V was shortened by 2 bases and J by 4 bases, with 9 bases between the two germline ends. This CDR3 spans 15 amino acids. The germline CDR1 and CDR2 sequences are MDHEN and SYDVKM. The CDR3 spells CASSLGGSGANVLTF. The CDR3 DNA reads TGTGCCAGCAGTTTAGGAGGGTCAGGGGCCAACGTCCTGACTTTC.